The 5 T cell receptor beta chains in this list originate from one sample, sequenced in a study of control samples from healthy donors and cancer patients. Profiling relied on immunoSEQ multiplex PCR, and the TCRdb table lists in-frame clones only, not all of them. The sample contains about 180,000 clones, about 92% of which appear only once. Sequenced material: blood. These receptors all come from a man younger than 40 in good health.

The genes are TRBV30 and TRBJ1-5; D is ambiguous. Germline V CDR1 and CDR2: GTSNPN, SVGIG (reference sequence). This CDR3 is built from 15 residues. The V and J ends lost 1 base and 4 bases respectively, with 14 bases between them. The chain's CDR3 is CAWSESRLGNQPQHF. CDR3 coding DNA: TGTGCCTGGAGTGAATCCAGGTTAGGGAATCAGCCCCAGCATTTT.

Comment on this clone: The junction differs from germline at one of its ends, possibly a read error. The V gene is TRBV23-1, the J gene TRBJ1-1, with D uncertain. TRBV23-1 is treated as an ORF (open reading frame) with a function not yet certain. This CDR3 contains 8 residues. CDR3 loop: CASSHAIF. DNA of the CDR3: TGCGCCAGCAGTCATGCGATCTTT.

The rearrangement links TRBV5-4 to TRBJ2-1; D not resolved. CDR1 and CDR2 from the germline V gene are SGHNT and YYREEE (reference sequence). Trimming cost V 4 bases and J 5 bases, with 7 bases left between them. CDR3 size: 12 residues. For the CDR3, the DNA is TGTGCCAGCAGCGGTTTGGACAATGAGCAGTTCTTC. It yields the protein CASSGLDNEQFF.

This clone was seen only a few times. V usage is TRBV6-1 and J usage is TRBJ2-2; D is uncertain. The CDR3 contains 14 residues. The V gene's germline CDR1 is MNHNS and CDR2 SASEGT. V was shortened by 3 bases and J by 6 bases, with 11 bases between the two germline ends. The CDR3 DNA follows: TGTGCCAGCAGTGACCGGGTGAGGTCCGGGGAGCTGTTTTTT. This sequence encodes CASSDRVRSGELFF.

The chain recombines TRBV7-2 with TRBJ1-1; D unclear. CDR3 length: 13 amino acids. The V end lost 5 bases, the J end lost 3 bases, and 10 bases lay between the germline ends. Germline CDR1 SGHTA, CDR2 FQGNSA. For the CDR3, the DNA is TGTGCCAGCAGCCGCCTTGAGTACACTGAAGCTTTCTTT. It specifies CASSRLEYTEAFF.